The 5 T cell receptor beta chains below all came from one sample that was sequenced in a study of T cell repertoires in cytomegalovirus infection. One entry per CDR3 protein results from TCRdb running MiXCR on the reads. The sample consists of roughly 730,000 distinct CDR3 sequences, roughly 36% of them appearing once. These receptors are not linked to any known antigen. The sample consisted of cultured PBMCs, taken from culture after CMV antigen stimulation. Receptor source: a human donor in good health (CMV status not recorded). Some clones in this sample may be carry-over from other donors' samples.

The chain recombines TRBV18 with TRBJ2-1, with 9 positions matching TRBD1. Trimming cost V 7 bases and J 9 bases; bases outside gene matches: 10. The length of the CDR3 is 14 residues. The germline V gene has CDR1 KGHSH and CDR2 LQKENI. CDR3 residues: CASLIQTGGGEQFF. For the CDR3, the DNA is TGTGCCAGCTTAATACAAACAGGGGGCGGTGAGCAGTTCTTC.

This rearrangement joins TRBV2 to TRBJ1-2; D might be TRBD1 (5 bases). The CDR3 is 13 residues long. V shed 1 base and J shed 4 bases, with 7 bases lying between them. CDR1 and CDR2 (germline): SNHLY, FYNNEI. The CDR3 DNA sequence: TGTGCCAGCAGTGAAGGGGGCAGCTATGGCTACACCTTC. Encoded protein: CASSEGGSYGYTF.

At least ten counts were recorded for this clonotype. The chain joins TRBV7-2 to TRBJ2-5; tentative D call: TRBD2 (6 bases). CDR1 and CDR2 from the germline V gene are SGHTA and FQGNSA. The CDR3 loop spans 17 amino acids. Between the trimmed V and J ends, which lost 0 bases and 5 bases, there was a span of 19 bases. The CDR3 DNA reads TGTGCCAGCAGCTTAGCAGACGCGGGGTCCTCCGGGGAGACCCAGTACTTC. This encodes CASSLADAGSSGETQYF.

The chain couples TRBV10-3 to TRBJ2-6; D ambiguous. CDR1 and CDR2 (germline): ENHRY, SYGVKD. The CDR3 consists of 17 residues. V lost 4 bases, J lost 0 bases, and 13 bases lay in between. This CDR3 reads CAISGTNWDSGANVLTF. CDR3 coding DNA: TGTGCCATCAGTGGGACCAACTGGGACTCTGGGGCCAACGTCCTGACTTTC.

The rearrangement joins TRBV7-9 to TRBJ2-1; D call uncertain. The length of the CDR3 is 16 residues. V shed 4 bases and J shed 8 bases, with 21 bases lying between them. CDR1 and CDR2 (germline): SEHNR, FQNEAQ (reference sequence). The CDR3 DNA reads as TGTGCCAGCAGCTCTCACCCGGAGTGGGGTCAGGATGAGCAGTTCTTC. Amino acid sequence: CASSSHPEWGQDEQFF.